Shown below are 6 T cell receptor beta chains from a single sample sequenced in a study of shared clonotypes between healthy human individuals. CD45RO-negative cells were positively selected for CCR7, leaving out terminally differentiated effector memory CD45RA+ cells. Measured with immunoSEQ multiplex PCR; TCRdb has only the in-frame clones, and not every one. This sample has roughly 2 million clones; roughly 95% occur once, and the top ten carry around 1.1%. Sequencing used naive CD8+ T cells sorted from blood. These TCRs come from a man between 18 and 35 years old in good health.

In this sample, this clone turned up a few times. The chain is built from TRBV5-1 and TRBJ2-7; TRBD1 agrees at 7 bases. Germline CDR1 SGHRS, CDR2 YFSETQ. V gave up 4 bases and J gave up 0 bases; unmatched junction bases: 7. The CDR3 runs 15 residues. In nucleotides, the CDR3 is TGCGCCAGCAGCACCGACAGGGACCCCTCCTACGAGCAGTACTTC. Translated: CASSTDRDPSYEQYF.

This sequence joins TRBV4-1 and TRBJ2-3; D is possibly TRBD2 (6 bases). The CDR3 has 15 residues. Germline loops: CDR1 MGHRA, CDR2 YSYEKL. Trimming cost V 4 bases and J 0 bases, with 11 bases left between them. This CDR3 reads CASSPNSGSTDTQYF. CDR3 bases: TGCGCCAGCAGCCCCAATAGCGGTAGCACAGATACGCAGTATTTT.

The gene calls are TRBV4-1 and TRBJ2-1; 8 bases are a match to TRBD2. The CDR3 consists of 18 residues. V gave up 3 bases and J gave up 9 bases; unmatched junction bases: 19. Looked up from germline, CDR1 is MGHRA and CDR2 is YSYEKL. The CDR3 DNA reads as TGCGCCAGCAGCCACCCCGGGCCTCGGGTAGCGGGGCAGGGTGAGCAGTTCTTC. Amino acid sequence: CASSHPGPRVAGQGEQFF.

V usage is TRBV18 and J usage is TRBJ2-3; 11 nucleotides match TRBD2. CDR3 size: 15 residues. CDR1 KGHSH and CDR2 LQKENI come from the germline V gene. V lost 7 bases to trimming and J lost 1 base; unmatched junction nucleotides: 4. The DNA for the CDR3 is TGTGCCAGCTTACTAGCGGGAGACGGCACAGATACGCAGTATTTT. It encodes CASLLAGDGTDTQYF.

This chain links TRBV10-3 with TRBJ2-7; D gene uncertain. V gave up 2 bases and J gave up 3 bases, with 14 bases separating them. CDR3 size: 15 residues. CDR1 and CDR2 (germline): ENHRY, SYGVKD. The chain's CDR3 is CAISETKSVFYEQYF. The CDR3 bases are TGTGCCATCAGTGAGACCAAGTCGGTTTTCTACGAGCAGTACTTC.

The gene calls are TRBV7-9 and TRBJ2-5; D tentatively reads TRBD1 or TRBD2 (5 bases each). Germline assignment: CDR1 SEHNR and CDR2 FQNEAQ (reference sequence). V shed 5 bases and J shed 4 bases, with 17 bases lying between them. This CDR3 contains 15 residues. CDR3 DNA: TGTGCCAGCAGCCCAACCGGGACCGGAGGAGAGACCCAGTACTTC. The encoded protein is CASSPTGTGGETQYF.